These T cell receptor beta chains were read from a single sample in a study of long-term antiretroviral therapy in people with HIV. Profiling relied on immunoSEQ multiplex PCR, and the TCRdb table lists in-frame clones only, not all of them. This table holds 25,000 to 35,000 clones, 87% found once. Sequences were derived from unsorted PBMCs, sampled 2 years after starting antiretroviral therapy. These receptors were obtained from a man aged 50 to 60 with HIV. The CDR3 runs from the conserved cysteine through the conserved F or W. The order of the fields is V gene, CDR3 protein.

TRBV30,CAWTRGENSPLHF
TRBV7-3,CASSLSGRGVTEAFF
TRBV2,CASSEAIRGREQYF
TRBV7-8,CASSFLPAGIEQFF
TRBV18,CASSPREVGSPLHF
TRBV7-6,CASSPDRYEQYF
TRBV28,CASSSPGQSETQYF
TRBV6-5,CASSYFQGVPSYEQYF
TRBV10-3,CAITTPTEAFF
TRBV11-2,CASSLTGTEAFF
TRBV2,CASSAMASNQPQHF
TRBV30,CAWSAGGAFF
TRBV7-2,CASSFGVRYEQYF
TRBV28,CASSLTAIELAYEQYF
TRBV4-3,CASSQDRTANTGELFF
TRBV6-5,CASSSPRGRSYGYTF
TRBV27,CASSPGLYNEQFF
TRBV19,CASSMAGHEQYF
TRBV28,CASSFSGGDLNEQFF
TRBV19,CASSIEAGPEGGYTF
TRBV7-3,CASSLSSGFTDTQYF
TRBV18,CASSDNREGTEAFF
TRBV11-3,CASSSGTSGSADTQYF
TRBV11-3,CASSLDKLVNEQFF
TRBV29-1,CSAWDSSYEQYF
TRBV6-6,CASRPTALNTEAFF
TRBV7-2,CASSLELAKNIQYF
TRBV7-6,CASSLGGGTGNQPQHF
TRBV5-1,CASKEQGGNYEQYF
TRBV18,CASSQGQGPEETQYF
TRBV28,CASRSTSGGYNEQFF
TRBV28,CASSPPGATYGYTF
TRBV28,CASSPTGTTYEQYF
TRBV19,CASSPLPQGLATNEKLFF
TRBV18,CASSPTSASNQPQHF
TRBV15,CATSKTSLSYEQYF
TRBV7-2,CASSLSQGTEQYF
TRBV28,CASRTVANTEAFF
TRBV7-9,CASSLYIDQETQYF
TRBV4-3,CASSRLAGEGYNEQFF
TRBV18,CASSPDNTGELFF
TRBV6-6,CASSGGGLGTEAFF
TRBV10-3,CAISVSTLAVTHYEQYF
TRBV7-8,CASSLLGQGVRDYGYTF
TRBV9,CASSVEGTGDEKLFF
TRBV6-5,CASSAWTETIYGYTF
TRBV28,CASSLKWGKAFF
TRBV20-1,CSAREGSGYTF
TRBV28,CASSPISGPQHF
TRBV4-1,CASSQAPEETQYF
TRBV10-3,CAISRSGGAKNEQYF
TRBV11-2,CASSLDRVSSSGNTIYF
TRBV9,CASSVGTSGINEQFF
TRBV2,CASSYQGYEQYF
TRBV29-1,CSVEDNDPGGSYEQYF
TRBV5-6,CASSPTLGGGDYGYTF